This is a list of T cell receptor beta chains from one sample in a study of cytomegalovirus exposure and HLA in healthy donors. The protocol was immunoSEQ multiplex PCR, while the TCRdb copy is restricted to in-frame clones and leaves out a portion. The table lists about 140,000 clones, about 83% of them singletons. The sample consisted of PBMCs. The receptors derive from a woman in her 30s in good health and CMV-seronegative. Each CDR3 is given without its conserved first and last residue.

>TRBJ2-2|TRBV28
ASMGLAGLTGELF
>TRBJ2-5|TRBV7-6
ASSLFTRGLAVQETQY
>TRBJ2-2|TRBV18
ASSRQGANTGELF
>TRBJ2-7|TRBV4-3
ASSQVPGELYEQY
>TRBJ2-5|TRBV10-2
ASRRDREGETQY
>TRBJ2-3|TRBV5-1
ASSFGTGLDTQY
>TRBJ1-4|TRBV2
ASRDTGGGNEKLF
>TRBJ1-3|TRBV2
ASMNRGAGNTIY
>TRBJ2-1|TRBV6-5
ASSRGNEQF
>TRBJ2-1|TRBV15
ATSKDRVPSNEQF
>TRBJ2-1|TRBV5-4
ASSSERGGARNEQF
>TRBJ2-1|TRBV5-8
ASSSTGIFSYNEQF
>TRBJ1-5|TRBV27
AGRSSEILGQPQH
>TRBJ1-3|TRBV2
ASSESGTGFGGNTIY
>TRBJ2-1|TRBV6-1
ASSEAGGIYEQF
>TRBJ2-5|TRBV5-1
ASSLNRGETQY
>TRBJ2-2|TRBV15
ATSSRFGQGGYGELF
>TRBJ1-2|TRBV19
ASSPGYGYT
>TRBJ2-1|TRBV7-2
ASSLWLAVNNEQF
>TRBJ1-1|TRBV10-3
AISEYAPAGPITNTEAF
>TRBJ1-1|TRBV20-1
RTTRGTEAF
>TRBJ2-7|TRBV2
ASSRYQGQY
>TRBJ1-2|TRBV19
ASSLNGARYYR
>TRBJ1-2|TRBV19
ASSIGQGALGYT
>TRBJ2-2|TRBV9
ASSVGASAAGELF